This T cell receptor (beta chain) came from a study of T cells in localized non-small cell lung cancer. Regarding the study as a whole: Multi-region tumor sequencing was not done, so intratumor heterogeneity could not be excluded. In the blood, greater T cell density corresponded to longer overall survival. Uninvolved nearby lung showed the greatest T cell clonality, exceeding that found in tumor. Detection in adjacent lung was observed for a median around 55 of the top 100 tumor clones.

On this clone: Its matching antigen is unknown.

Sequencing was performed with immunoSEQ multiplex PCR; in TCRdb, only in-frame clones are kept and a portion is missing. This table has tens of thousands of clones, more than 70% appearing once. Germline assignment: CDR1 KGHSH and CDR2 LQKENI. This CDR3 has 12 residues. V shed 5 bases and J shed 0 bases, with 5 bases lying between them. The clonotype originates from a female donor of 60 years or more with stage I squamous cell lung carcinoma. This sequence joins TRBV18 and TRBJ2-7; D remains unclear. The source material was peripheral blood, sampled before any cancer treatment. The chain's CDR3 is CASSSSSYEQYF. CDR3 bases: TGTGCCAGCTCATCGAGCTCCTACGAGCAGTACTTC.